Listed below are T cell receptor beta chains from one sample, sequenced in a study of blood T cell repertoires in COVID-19. Libraries were prepared by immunoSEQ multiplex PCR; TCRdb keeps only in-frame clonotypes and omits some of them. The data show some 500,000 clones, less than 90% seen once. Specimen: peripheral blood. The source of these receptors is a woman aged 45-65 years with COVID-19, enrolled during active disease. The CDR3 runs from the conserved cysteine through the conserved F or W. The order of the fields is D gene, J gene, V gene, clone size, CDR3 DNA, CDR3 protein. D genes are given only for firm matches. Where a row states a size, it is once, few, many or the class of an expanded clone; other rows omit it.

D: TRBD2; J: TRBJ2-3; V: TRBV2; size: .; DNA: TGTGCCAGCAGATTGATAGCGGGTCGCACAGATACGCAGTATTTT; CDR3: CASRLIAGRTDTQYF
D: TRBD2; J: TRBJ2-1; V: TRBV2; size: .; DNA: TGTGCCAGCAGTGAACCGGCTAGCGGGGGGGATAGCTCCTACAATGAGCAGTTCTTC; CDR3: CASSEPASGGDSSYNEQFF
D: .; J: TRBJ1-1; V: TRBV11-2; size: .; DNA: TGTGCCAGCAGCTTAGATGTGCAGGGTCTTGGGAACACTGAAGCTTTCTTT; CDR3: CASSLDVQGLGNTEAFF
D: .; J: TRBJ1-2; V: TRBV14; size: .; DNA: TGTGCCAGCAGCCACTTAGCAGGGGCAACTGGCTACACCTTC; CDR3: CASSHLAGATGYTF
D: TRBD1; J: TRBJ1-1; V: TRBV27; size: .; DNA: TGTGCCAGCAGTCAGACAGGGGTAGGGCCTGAAGCTTTCTTT; CDR3: CASSQTGVGPEAFF
D: .; J: TRBJ1-1; V: TRBV5-1; size: .; DNA: TGCGCCAGCAGCTACCGCGGGGGCAACACTGAAGCTTTCTTT; CDR3: CASSYRGGNTEAFF
D: .; J: TRBJ2-7; V: TRBV5-1; size: .; DNA: TGCGCCAGCAGTTTACAGGGATTCACCTACGAGCAGTACTTC; CDR3: CASSLQGFTYEQYF
D: .; J: TRBJ2-7; V: TRBV7-9; size: .; DNA: TGTGCCAGCAGCTTAACCGACAGCTCCTACGAGCAGTACTTC; CDR3: CASSLTDSSYEQYF
D: .; J: TRBJ2-1; V: TRBV3-1/TRBV3-2; size: .; DNA: TGTGCCAGCAGCCTATTCGAGACTAGAGGAAATGAGCAGTTCTTC; CDR3: CASSLFETRGNEQFF
D: TRBD1; J: TRBJ2-2; V: TRBV5-6; size: .; DNA: TGTGCCAGCAGCTCCGGGACAGGGTACACCGGGGAGCTGTTTTTT; CDR3: CASSSGTGYTGELFF
D: TRBD2; J: TRBJ2-7; V: TRBV3-1/TRBV3-2; size: .; DNA: TGTGCCAGCAGCCAAGATCTCACGGGGGGGCTGAGCTACGAGCAGTACTTC; CDR3: CASSQDLTGGLSYEQYF
D: TRBD1; J: TRBJ1-1; V: TRBV3-1/TRBV3-2; size: .; DNA: TGTGCCAGCAGCACCCCCGGGACAGGGGACTTCAAAGCTTTCTTT; CDR3: CASSTPGTGDFKAFF
D: TRBD2; J: TRBJ2-3; V: TRBV12-5; size: .; DNA: TGTGCTAGTGGCTACTTAGCGGGGGGCCTCACAGATACGCAGTATTTT; CDR3: CASGYLAGGLTDTQYF
D: .; J: TRBJ1-5; V: TRBV27; size: .; DNA: TGTGCCAGCAGCAGGACAGTAAATAGCAATCAGCCCCAGCATTTT; CDR3: CASSRTVNSNQPQHF
D: TRBD1; J: TRBJ1-2; V: TRBV5-1; size: .; DNA: TGCGCCAGCAGCTGGACAGGGGGTGGCTATGGCTACACCTTC; CDR3: CASSWTGGGYGYTF
D: TRBD1; J: TRBJ1-1; V: TRBV5-4; size: few; DNA: TGTGCCAGCAGCGGTGGACAGGGCCACACTGAAGCTTTCTTT; CDR3: CASSGGQGHTEAFF
D: .; J: TRBJ1-1; V: TRBV30; size: .; DNA: TGTGCCTGGAGTGTAGGGGGTAGCACTGAAGCTTTCTTT; CDR3: CAWSVGGSTEAFF
D: TRBD2; J: TRBJ2-3; V: TRBV6-5; size: .; DNA: TGTGCCAGCAGTTACTTCGGGACTAGCGGGGAAGATACGCAGTATTTT; CDR3: CASSYFGTSGEDTQYF
D: TRBD1; J: TRBJ2-3; V: TRBV2; size: .; DNA: TGTGCCAGCGGGGGACAGGGGTCCCCAGATACGCAGTATTTT; CDR3: CASGGQGSPDTQYF
D: .; J: TRBJ2-2; V: TRBV24-1; size: .; DNA: TGTGCCACCAGTGAACTAGACAAACCCGACCCCGGGGAGCTGTTTTTT; CDR3: CATSELDKPDPGELFF
D: .; J: TRBJ2-7; V: TRBV10-3; size: .; DNA: TGTGCCATCAGCCAGGGGAAAACCTACGAGCAGTACTTC; CDR3: CAISQGKTYEQYF
D: .; J: TRBJ1-1; V: TRBV5-4; size: .; DNA: TGTGCCAGCAGCTTACAGGCTACCCCGAACACTGAAGCTTTCTTT; CDR3: CASSLQATPNTEAFF
D: .; J: TRBJ1-5; V: TRBV2; size: few; DNA: TGTGCCAGCAGTGGGGCTTCTAATCAGCCCCAGCATTTT; CDR3: CASSGASNQPQHF
D: TRBD1; J: TRBJ2-5; V: TRBV24-1; size: .; DNA: TGTGCCACCAGTCCTGGGGCAGGGGGCTATGGGGAGACCCAGTACTTC; CDR3: CATSPGAGGYGETQYF
D: .; J: TRBJ1-5; V: TRBV5-5; size: .; DNA: TGTGCCAGCAGCCTCTCACAGGATCAGCCCCAGCATTTT; CDR3: CASSLSQDQPQHF
D: TRBD2; J: TRBJ2-5; V: TRBV3-1/TRBV3-2; size: .; DNA: TGTGCCAGCAGCCCGGGCGGGGGGAGAGGAGAGACCCAGTACTTC; CDR3: CASSPGGGRGETQYF
D: .; J: TRBJ1-3; V: TRBV19; size: .; DNA: TGTGCCAGTAGTATAGGCGACAGCGGAAACACCATATATTTT; CDR3: CASSIGDSGNTIYF
D: TRBD1; J: TRBJ1-2; V: TRBV5-4; size: few; DNA: TGTGCCAGCAGCCCCGGACAGGTGGGTGGCTACACCTTC; CDR3: CASSPGQVGGYTF
D: .; J: TRBJ2-2; V: TRBV4-1; size: .; DNA: TGCGCCAGCAGCCAACGTGCCGGTCCCTGGAACACCGGGGAGCTGTTTTTT; CDR3: CASSQRAGPWNTGELFF
D: .; J: TRBJ1-2; V: TRBV6-1; size: .; DNA: TGTGCCAGCAGTGAACTCGTTGATGGCGGCTACACCTTC; CDR3: CASSELVDGGYTF
D: .; J: TRBJ2-7; V: TRBV6-1; size: .; DNA: TGTGCCAGCAGTGAAGGGCGCGGAGTCTACGAGCAGTACTTC; CDR3: CASSEGRGVYEQYF
D: .; J: TRBJ2-1; V: TRBV27; size: .; DNA: TGTGCCAGCAGTGCCGACAGCAGCTCCTACAATGAGCAGTTCTTC; CDR3: CASSADSSSYNEQFF
D: .; J: TRBJ1-1; V: TRBV19; size: .; DNA: TGTGCCAGTAGTCCCTTGGCCGGGGGCACTGAAGCTTTCTTT; CDR3: CASSPLAGGTEAFF
D: TRBD1; J: TRBJ2-5; V: TRBV7-2; size: .; DNA: TGTGCCAGCAGCTTTGGATTGACAGGGGTGTGGGAGACCCAGTACTTC; CDR3: CASSFGLTGVWETQYF
D: .; J: TRBJ1-2; V: TRBV14; size: .; DNA: TGTGCCAGCAGCCAATCGAGGCGGGATGGCTACACCTTC; CDR3: CASSQSRRDGYTF
D: TRBD1; J: TRBJ1-4; V: TRBV18; size: once; DNA: TGTGCCAGCTCACTAGACAGGGGGCGCGAAGAAAAACTGTTTTTT; CDR3: CASSLDRGREEKLFF
D: .; J: TRBJ2-6; V: TRBV9; size: .; DNA: TGTGCCAGCAGCTCCCGAGGGAAACAGTTGAGCTCTGGGGCCAACGTCCTGACTTTC; CDR3: CASSSRGKQLSSGANVLTF
D: TRBD2; J: TRBJ2-1; V: TRBV19; size: .; DNA: TGTGCCAGTCGCCAATCCTCTCTAGCGGGGTATGAGCAGTTCTTC; CDR3: CASRQSSLAGYEQFF
D: .; J: TRBJ1-1; V: TRBV27; size: once; DNA: TGTGCCAGCAGTCCCACCCAGGGTGAAGCTGAAGCTTTCTTT; CDR3: CASSPTQGEAEAFF
D: .; J: TRBJ1-5; V: TRBV3-1/TRBV3-2; size: .; DNA: TGTGCCAGCAGCCACCAGGGGCATCAGCCCCAGCATTTT; CDR3: CASSHQGHQPQHF
D: .; J: TRBJ1-1; V: TRBV24-1; size: once; DNA: TGTGCCACCAGTGATCCAGGCACTGAAGCTTTCTTT; CDR3: CATSDPGTEAFF
D: .; J: TRBJ1-2; V: TRBV19; size: .; DNA: TGTGCCAGTAGCTCAGGGGTAGGCTACACCTTC; CDR3: CASSSGVGYTF
D: TRBD2; J: TRBJ2-7; V: TRBV11-2; size: .; DNA: TGTGCCAGCAGCTTAGATGTGGGAGGGCGATACGAGCAGTACTTC; CDR3: CASSLDVGGRYEQYF
D: .; J: TRBJ2-1; V: TRBV6-6; size: .; DNA: TGTGCCAGCAGTTACTCGAAACACCTCAATGAGCAGTTCTTC; CDR3: CASSYSKHLNEQFF
D: .; J: TRBJ1-2; V: TRBV3-1/TRBV3-2; size: .; DNA: TGTGCCAGCAGCCAAGAAAGCGTGCTAATGCGAGGCTACACCTTC; CDR3: CASSQESVLMRGYTF
D: TRBD1; J: TRBJ2-1; V: TRBV9; size: .; DNA: TGTGCCAGCAGCAGAACCGGGACAGGAGGGACCAATGAGCAGTTCTTC; CDR3: CASSRTGTGGTNEQFF
D: .; J: TRBJ2-7; V: TRBV2; size: .; DNA: TGTGCCAGCAGTGAATTTAACTACGAGCAGTACTTC; CDR3: CASSEFNYEQYF
D: .; J: TRBJ1-6; V: TRBV28; size: few; DNA: TGTGCCAGCAGTTTATTGGAGGACCGAAATTCACCCCTCCACTTT; CDR3: CASSLLEDRNSPLHF
D: .; J: TRBJ1-2; V: TRBV19; size: .; DNA: TGTGCCAGTAGTTCGGGTCCAACGGGATTCTATGGCTACACCTTC; CDR3: CASSSGPTGFYGYTF
D: TRBD1; J: TRBJ1-1; V: TRBV5-6; size: .; DNA: TGTGCCAGCAGCCCCCCGACAGGGATGGACACTGAAGCTTTCTTT; CDR3: CASSPPTGMDTEAFF
D: .; J: TRBJ1-6; V: TRBV9; size: .; DNA: TGTGCCAGCAGCCCCATGGGAGAGAATTCACCCCTCCACTTT; CDR3: CASSPMGENSPLHF
D: TRBD2; J: TRBJ2-3; V: TRBV30; size: .; DNA: TGTGCCTGGAGTTATAGCGGGGGCACAGATACGCAGTATTTT; CDR3: CAWSYSGGTDTQYF
D: .; J: TRBJ2-3; V: TRBV9; size: .; DNA: TGTGCCAGCAGCGTAGCTCTAGACAGATCAGCAGATACGCAGTATTTT; CDR3: CASSVALDRSADTQYF
D: .; J: TRBJ1-2; V: TRBV18; size: .; DNA: TGTGCCAGCTCCAATGACCTAGCTAACTATGGCTACACCTTC; CDR3: CASSNDLANYGYTF
D: TRBD2; J: TRBJ2-3; V: TRBV11-1; size: .; DNA: TGTGCCAGCAGCTTAGAGGGGCTAGCGGGGCGGGATACGCAGTATTTT; CDR3: CASSLEGLAGRDTQYF